This T cell receptor (beta chain) was sequenced during a study of PD-1 blockade in classical Hodgkin lymphoma. Study outcomes and limitations: Diminished baseline TCR diversity has been reported in newly diagnosed patients relative to healthy donors.

For this clone: Its specificity is unknown.

V shed 5 bases, J shed 0 bases, and the junction held 18 bases outside the gene matches. The germline gives CDR1 SGHVS, CDR2 FNYEAQ. This CDR3 is 20 amino acids long. Every patient experienced relapse after autologous stem cell transplantation, and brentuximab vedotin exposure varied. Thawed PBMCs were the source of CD8+ T cells, obtained through magnetic negative selection. The protocol was immunoSEQ multiplex PCR, while the TCRdb copy is restricted to in-frame clones and leaves out a portion. Found here are about 28,000 clones, around nine tenths of them singletons; the top ten hold over 6.5%. V gene TRBV7-6 combines with J gene TRBJ1-3; 8 bases are shared with TRBD1. This clonotype was obtained from a human donor with classical Hodgkin lymphoma. Sequencing was performed on CD8+ T cells from blood, taken at baseline. The DNA for the CDR3 is TGTGCCAGCAGCCTCGTCCCTCTCCGGGACAGGAGGTTCTCTGGAAACACCATATATTTT. Residues: CASSLVPLRDRRFSGNTIYF.